A single sample gave rise to the 10 T cell receptor beta chains below, sequenced in a study of blood T cells in healthy people across ages. A second PCR of about 6 to 11 cycles used a sample-barcoded 5' primer and a J-beta primer mix. TCRdb itself ran the 5' RACE reads through MiXCR, one entry per CDR3 protein. The sample has about 640,000 distinct CDR3 sequences; roughly three fifths are singletons. The sequenced sample was blood. These receptors originate from a man aged 60-69 years in good health.

The rearrangement links TRBV6-6 to TRBJ2-3; D unclear. The germline gives CDR1 MNHNY, CDR2 SVGAGI (reference sequence). V was cut by 7 bases and J by 3 bases, with 11 bases left in between. The CDR3 extends over 13 amino acids. The CDR3 DNA reads TGTGCCAGCACCTCGGACCAGACAGATACGCAGTATTTT. Translating gives CASTSDQTDTQYF.

V and J are TRBV19 and TRBJ1-5; tentative D call: TRBD1 (5 bases). This CDR3 spans 13 amino acids. Trimming cost V 9 bases and J 4 bases, with 13 bases left between them. The germline V gene encodes CDR1 LNHDA and CDR2 SQIVND (reference sequence). The CDR3 spells CASRDSRNQPQHF. As DNA, the CDR3 is TGTGCCAGCCGGGACTCTCGAAATCAGCCCCAGCATTTT.

The chain combines TRBV19 with TRBJ2-5; D is ambiguous. The J call is doubtful: the DNA matches TRBJ2-7 better. This CDR3 contains 14 residues. The V gene's germline CDR1 is LNHDA and CDR2 SQIVND (reference sequence). CDR3: CASKGRGFPYEQYF. CDR3 nucleotides: TGTGCCAGTAAGGGCCGCGGATTCCCCTACGAGCAGTACTTC.

A few counts support this clonotype. The rearrangement joins TRBV12-3 or TRBV12-4 to TRBJ2-7; D gene unclear. The CDR3 is 11 amino acids. V was trimmed by 5 bases and J by 7 bases, leaving 9 bases between them. The CDR3 nucleotides are TGTGCCAGCAGTCTCACGCGGGAGCAGTACTTC. This gives the protein CASSLTREQYF.

The chain employs TRBV11-2 and TRBJ2-1; 13 nucleotides align to TRBD2. This CDR3 spans 13 amino acids. Germline V gene sequence: CDR1 SGHAT, CDR2 FQNNGV. J lost 5 bases, V lost 8 bases, and 0 bases had no gene match. DNA for the CDR3: TGTGCCAGCGGGACTAGCGGGAACAATGAGCAGTTCTTC. Protein sequence: CASGTSGNNEQFF.

V usage is TRBV12-3 or TRBV12-4 and J usage is TRBJ2-1; the D call may be TRBD1 or TRBD2 (6 bases each). Trimming shortened V by 8 bases and J by 10 bases, and 21 bases separated the two germline ends. The CDR3 totals 14 residues. DNA of the CDR3: TGTGCCAGCCAAGGGGGGCTAAACCCAGGGGAGCAGTTCTTC. Residues: CASQGGLNPGEQFF.

The V call is TRBV29-1, the J call TRBJ2-5, with D possibly TRBD1 on 5 matching bases. Trimming stripped 6 bases from V and 2 bases from J, with 16 bases between. Per the germline V gene, CDR1 is SQVTM and CDR2 is ANQGSEA. The CDR3 spans 14 residues. The CDR3 DNA reads TGCAGCGTGCATGGGTCCAGGGTACAAGAGACCCAGTACTTC. This codes for CSVHGSRVQETQYF.

The J gene is TRBJ1-2, the V gene TRBV7-2, with a tentative D call TRBD1 (5 bases). CDR1 and CDR2 from the germline V gene are SGHTA and FQGNSA. The CDR3 has 16 residues. The germline V and J ends were trimmed by 5 bases and 2 bases, with 18 bases remaining between them. The CDR3 region is CASSKRPGRTNYGYTF. For the CDR3, the DNA is TGTGCCAGCAGCAAAAGACCGGGACGGACCAACTATGGCTACACCTTC.

The J gene is TRBJ2-5, the V gene TRBV14; D not certain. V was pared by 5 bases and J by 5 bases, with 12 bases between. The CDR3 extends over 13 amino acids. Germline-derived CDR1 and CDR2 are SGHDN and FVKESK. The CDR3 nucleotides read TGTGCCAGCAGCGCCCGTCTAGGGGAGACCCAGTACTTC. Its translation: CASSARLGETQYF.

This sequence joins TRBV21-1 and TRBJ2-1; whether TRBD1, the table's D call, matches the DNA was not checked. TRBV21-1 is shown as a pseudogene. The CDR3 runs to 18 residues. The CDR3 coding sequence is TGTGCCAGCAGCACACTCTACCCTGGCAGGGGGTGGGACAATGAGCAGTTCTTC. Encoded protein: CASSTLYPGRGWDNEQFF.